This is a list of T cell receptor beta chains from one sample in a study of T cells after yellow fever vaccination. One entry per CDR3 protein results from TCRdb running MiXCR on the 5' RACE reads. Altogether some 500,000 distinct CDR3 sequences are present, approximately 12% being singletons, with the ten largest covering about an eighth. The sample consisted of PBMCs, taken on the day of the yellow fever booster vaccination. These receptors were collected from a man aged 30 to 39 who received the YFV17D yellow fever vaccine. CDR3s include the opening cysteine and the closing phenylalanine or tryptophan. A D gene is named only where the DNA matches it firmly. Not every row has a clone size; where given, it reads once, few, many or a size class.

TGTGCCACCAGCAGAGGACCATCCAACTATGGCTACACCTTC,CATSRGPSNYGYTF,TRBV15,TRBJ1-2,.,.
TGCAGTGCTAAACTAGCGGACAACATTGGTGAGACCCAGTACTTC,CSAKLADNIGETQYF,TRBV20-1,TRBJ2-5,.,TRBD2
TGCGCCAGCACCCCCGTAGCGGGAGGGCGGCCAGATACGCAGTATTTT,CASTPVAGGRPDTQYF,TRBV5-1,TRBJ2-3,.,TRBD2
TGTGCCAGCAGCGAGGGTACGGGGGTCGGCAATGAGCAGTTCTTC,CASSEGTGVGNEQFF,TRBV5-6,TRBJ2-1,.,.
TGTGCCCGCGGGGGGACAGCGACCTACGAGCAGTACTTC,CARGGTATYEQYF,TRBV2,TRBJ2-7,.,.
TGTGCCAGCAGTTCAGGGGGCAACGTCCTGACTTTC,CASSSGGNVLTF,TRBV2,TRBJ2-6,.,TRBD1
TGTGCCACCAGTGAGGGGACCTTATACAATGAGCAGTTCTTC,CATSEGTLYNEQFF,TRBV24-1,TRBJ2-1,few,.
TGTGCCAGCAGCCCGCTAGCGGGAGAGGGCGATGAGCAGTTCTTC,CASSPLAGEGDEQFF,TRBV5-5,TRBJ2-1,many,TRBD2
TGTGCCAGCAGTTCGACAGGGCCAGATACGCAGTATTTT,CASSSTGPDTQYF,TRBV12-3/TRBV12-4,TRBJ2-3,many,TRBD1
TGCAGTGCTGGCGGCCTGGACAGGGGGCGTTCATCTGGGGCCAACGTCCTGACTTTC,CSAGGLDRGRSSGANVLTF,TRBV20-1,TRBJ2-6,.,TRBD1
TGTGCTAGTGGCTCCGGGACAGGGTTCGTCACCGGGGAGCTGTTTTTT,CASGSGTGFVTGELFF,TRBV3-1,TRBJ2-2,.,TRBD1
TGCAGTGCCCCCATAGCTGGAGGGAACGAGCAGTACTTC,CSAPIAGGNEQYF,TRBV20-1,TRBJ2-7,few,.
TGTGCCAGCTCAAAGAGCGGGGATAGCTCCTACGAGCAGTACTTC,CASSKSGDSSYEQYF,TRBV18,TRBJ2-7,.,TRBD2
TGTGCCAGCAGCTTAGCGCCCCCAACATCATCGGGACTAGCCTCGAAAGAGCAGTTCTTC,CASSLAPPTSSGLASKEQFF,TRBV7-2,TRBJ2-1,few,TRBD2
TGCAGCGTTGAAGCAGGGGACTACACTGAAGCTTTCTTT,CSVEAGDYTEAFF,TRBV29-1,TRBJ1-1,.,.
TGCGCCAGCACCATTAGCGGGGGGGCCTACAATGAGCAGTTCTTC,CASTISGGAYNEQFF,TRBV5-1,TRBJ2-1,few,TRBD2
TGTGCCAGCAGAACTTATACTAGCGGGGCCTACAATGAGCAGTTCTTC,CASRTYTSGAYNEQFF,TRBV7-2,TRBJ2-1,.,TRBD2
TGTGCCAGGGTCCAGGGGCCGACCTTCTGGGGCACAGATACGCAGTATTTT,CARVQGPTFWGTDTQYF,TRBV3-1,TRBJ2-3,.,.
TGTGCCAGCAGTTACAACGTCGGGGGTCCCTACGAGCAGTACTTC,CASSYNVGGPYEQYF,TRBV6-5,TRBJ2-7,once,.
TGTGCCAGCCCGCCCAAGCTACAAGAAAACACCGGGGAGCTGTTTTTT,CASPPKLQENTGELFF,TRBV7-9,TRBJ2-2,few,.
TGTGCCAGCAGCGCGAAGATCCAAGGGGGACAGAGCACAGATACGCAGTATTTT,CASSAKIQGGQSTDTQYF,TRBV7-8,TRBJ2-3,.,TRBD1
TGTGCCAGCAGTGCGATAGGAGGGGACACCGGGGAGCTGTTTTTT,CASSAIGGDTGELFF,TRBV6-1,TRBJ2-2,.,.
TGTGCCAGTAAAGGACTAGCGGGAGGCACAGATACGCAGTATTTT,CASKGLAGGTDTQYF,TRBV19,TRBJ2-3,.,TRBD2
TGTGCCAGCAGTTACTCAAGACAGGGTCATCTAGGCGGGAGGTTGGAATCCTACGAGCAGTACTTC,CASSYSRQGHLGGRLESYEQYF,TRBV6-2/TRBV6-3,TRBJ2-7,.,.
TGTGCCAGCGGGGCTAACATAGCCAAAAACATTCAGTACTTC,CASGANIAKNIQYF,TRBV30,TRBJ2-4,.,TRBD2
TGTGCCAGCATGAGAGGAAACGCCACAGATACGCAGTATTTT,CASMRGNATDTQYF,TRBV21-1,TRBJ2-3,few,.
TGTGCCAGCAGCCAAGGGTCAGGGAACTATGGCTACACCTTC,CASSQGSGNYGYTF,TRBV5-4,TRBJ1-2,few,.
TGTGCCAGCACTGGACAGAGCTCCTACAATGAGCAGTTCTTC,CASTGQSSYNEQFF,TRBV6-1,TRBJ2-1,few,.
TGTGCCAGCAGCCAAGGGGGTAGGATTCAGCCCCAGCATTTT,CASSQGGRIQPQHF,TRBV3-1,TRBJ1-5,.,.
TGTGCCAGCAGTCCAGGGAGTTCACCCCTCCACTTT,CASSPGSSPLHF,TRBV6-5,TRBJ1-6,few,.
TGTGCCAGCAGGGCTAGCGGGACAGATACGCAGTATTTT,CASRASGTDTQYF,TRBV12-3/TRBV12-4,TRBJ2-3,few,TRBD2
TGTGCCAGCAGTCCCACAGACCAGGTTGAAGCTTTCTTT,CASSPTDQVEAFF,TRBV12-3/TRBV12-4,TRBJ1-1,many,.
TGTGCCAGCAGCTCCCCAACAGGGTATGGGGCCAACGTCCTGACTTTC,CASSSPTGYGANVLTF,TRBV5-5,TRBJ2-6,.,.
TGTGCCAGCAGCCCGGCCCGGAATTACGAGCAGTACTTC,CASSPARNYEQYF,TRBV7-2,TRBJ2-7,many,.
TGTGCCAGCAGCTTCCCCCCCTCTGGGGCCAACGTCCTGACTTTC,CASSFPPSGANVLTF,TRBV5-6,TRBJ2-6,few,.
TGCAGCGTTTCTGCCTCGGACCCGAACACCGGGGAGCTGTTTTTT,CSVSASDPNTGELFF,TRBV29-1,TRBJ2-2,.,.
TGTGCCACCAGCGGTCGAATGGAAAACCAGGAGACCCAGTACTTC,CATSGRMENQETQYF,TRBV15,TRBJ2-5,.,.
TGTGCCAGCACCTCGACAGGCAGTAACTCTGGAAACACCATATATTTT,CASTSTGSNSGNTIYF,TRBV12-3/TRBV12-4,TRBJ1-3,few,.
TGTGCCAGCAGCTTAGTGCAGCGGGAGTTTCAAGAGACCCAGTACTTC,CASSLVQREFQETQYF,TRBV7-9,TRBJ2-5,.,TRBD2
TGCGCCAGCAGCCAAATAGCGGGAATATCCAATGAGCAGTTCTTC,CASSQIAGISNEQFF,TRBV5-1,TRBJ2-1,many,TRBD2
TGTGCCAGCACCTGGGGGGGGAGCTCCTACGAGCAGTACTTC,CASTWGGSSYEQYF,TRBV12-3/TRBV12-4,TRBJ2-7,.,TRBD2
TGCGCCAGCCGCCTAGGGGAAAATGAGCAGTTCTTC,CASRLGENEQFF,TRBV5-1,TRBJ2-1,.,.
TGCAGCCACAAGGACTATGAGCAGTTCTTC,CSHKDYEQFF,TRBV20-1,TRBJ2-1,.,.
TGTGCCAGCAGCTTAGCAATGGGTAGCACGGGAGGTACGCAGTATTTT,CASSLAMGSTGGTQYF,TRBV7-6,TRBJ2-3,.,TRBD2
TGCGCCAGCAGCCCCACGGGGGAGCAAGAGACCCAGTACTTC,CASSPTGEQETQYF,TRBV5-1,TRBJ2-5,.,.